These 28 T cell receptor beta chains were all obtained from the same sample, sequenced in a study of read filtering for tumor transcriptome and immune sequencing. The library was built from around 400 ng RNA with molecular barcoded adaptors for alpha/delta and beta/gamma chains. In TCRdb, the reads were re-called with MiXCR into one record per CDR3 protein. Here the sample spans about 24,000 distinct CDR3 sequences, about 22% being singletons. Sequencing used a population of CD138-negative cells sorted from bone marrow. The receptors originated from a donor over 35 with multiple myeloma.

At least ten counts were recorded for this clonotype. The chain is built from TRBV5-4 and TRBJ2-3, with D possibly being TRBD1 (5 bases). The CDR3 has 13 residues. V was cut by 3 bases and J by 3 bases, with 8 bases left in between. The germline V gene has CDR1 SGHNT and CDR2 YYREEE (reference sequence). The CDR3: CASSSQGTDTQYF. The CDR3 DNA reads TGTGCCAGCAGCTCCCAGGGAACAGATACGCAGTATTTT.

The DNA for the CDR3 is TGCAGCGTTGGATACTCGCGCTCTGGGGCCAACGTCCTGACTTTC. Its translation is CSVGYSRSGANVLTF. The chain uses TRBV29-1 and TRBJ2-6; D gene uncertain. CDR3 length: 15 residues. CDR1 is SQVTM, CDR2 ANQGSEA, per germline. V was trimmed by 4 bases and J by 0 bases, leaving 10 bases between them.

This clonotype counts as medium-sized. The genes are TRBV7-2 and TRBJ2-3; D possibly matches TRBD1 or TRBD2 (5 bases each). The ends were cut back, 0 bases at V and 4 bases at J, with 5 bases in the middle. Germline loops: CDR1 SGHTA, CDR2 FQGNSA. The CDR3 sequence is 13 residues long. CDR3 nucleotide sequence: TGTGCCAGCAGCTTAGCGGGGGCAGATACGCAGTATTTT. The encoded protein is CASSLAGADTQYF.

This clonotype was counted ten times or more. The V call is TRBV29-1, the J call TRBJ2-3; 7 bases fit TRBD1. The germline gives CDR1 SQVTM, CDR2 ANQGSEA. The V and J ends lost 7 bases and 2 bases, in that order; junction bases with no gene match: 6. The CDR3 is made up of 13 amino acids. The CDR3 is CSARDSYTDTQYF. In nucleotides, the CDR3 is TGCAGCGCAAGGGACAGCTACACAGATACGCAGTATTTT.

As regards this clonotype: This clone may be a read error of a much larger clone one base away. The rearrangement uses TRBV6-1 and TRBJ1-4, with TRBD1 matching 12 bases. Germline lookup yields CDR1 MNHNS and CDR2 SASEGT. The CDR3 length is 14 residues. After removal of 7 bases from V and 10 bases from J, the junction contained 7 bases not matched to a gene. The CDR3 nucleotides read TGTGCCAGCATTACGGGACAGGGGGCAGGAAAACTGTTTTTT. Protein: CASITGQGAGKLFF.

The chain joins TRBV19 to TRBJ1-5; D gene unclear. The CDR3 has 13 amino acids. The germline V gene has CDR1 LNHDA and CDR2 SQIVND (reference sequence). V was pared by 8 bases and J by 1 base, with 9 bases between. DNA of the CDR3: TGTGCCAGTGGCGGTTTGAGCAATCAGCCCCAGCATTTT. Protein: CASGGLSNQPQHF.

Regarding this clonotype: As the CDR3 is not closed by the conserved phenylalanine or tryptophan, this likely results from a read error. This chain connects TRBV19 to TRBJ1-2; D remains unclear. CDR3 size: 14 residues. Trimming stripped 3 bases from V and 6 bases from J, with 14 bases between. Germline V gene lookup returns CDR1 LNHDA and CDR2 SQIVND (reference sequence). In DNA form, the CDR3 reads TGTGCCAGTAGTATCCGCAGTCCTAGCCATGGCTACACCTCC. It is translated as CASSIRSPSHGYTS.

This clonotype was observed many times. The chain joins TRBV7-9 to TRBJ2-1; 8 nucleotides align to TRBD2. This CDR3 has 16 residues. The junction had 9 bases not matched to a gene; V was cut back by 0 bases and J by 8 bases. Germline loops: CDR1 SEHNR, CDR2 FQNEAQ (reference sequence). The chain's CDR3 is CASSLARGTGGDEQFF. In nucleotides, the CDR3 is TGTGCCAGCAGCTTAGCGCGGGGCACGGGAGGGGATGAGCAGTTCTTC. The variable domain in full, completed from reference TRBV7-9 and TRBJ2-1, reads DTGVSQNPRHKITKRGQNVTFRCDPISEHNRLYWYRQTLGQGPEFLTYFQNEAQLEKSRLLSDRFSAERPKGSFSTLEIQRTEQGDSAMYLCASSLARGTGGDEQFFGPGTRLTVL.

A word on this clonotype: This may be a read error: a much more frequent sequence differs by one nucleotide. J is TRBJ2-5 and V is TRBV9; 11 bases map to TRBD1. The CDR3 is made up of 15 amino acids. Germline CDR1 is SGDLS and CDR2 is YYNGEE. The CDR3 here is CASSRRTGGAETLYF. The CDR3 region has the DNA TGTGCCAGCAGCAGACGGACAGGGGGCGCGGAGACCCTGTACTTC.

A few counts support this clonotype. The chain joins TRBV5-4 to TRBJ2-7; D not certain. This CDR3 is built from 14 residues. The germline V gene has CDR1 SGHNT and CDR2 YYREEE (reference sequence). V lost 0 bases and J lost 0, with 7 bases in between. The CDR3: CASSLDRSSYEQYF. DNA of the CDR3: TGTGCCAGCAGCTTGGACAGAAGCTCCTACGAGCAGTACTTC.

This clonotype was recorded many times. V and J are TRBV27 and TRBJ2-7; D is undetermined. V was pared by 0 bases and J by 6 bases, with 15 bases between. CDR1 and CDR2 (germline): MNHEY, SMNVEV (reference sequence). The CDR3 length is 15 residues. This chain's CDR3 is CASSLSPSQVGEQYF. The CDR3 bases are TGTGCCAGCAGTTTATCCCCTTCGCAGGTTGGCGAGCAGTACTTC.

This clonotype occurred a few times. The gene calls are TRBV18 and TRBJ1-1; D uncertain. CDR1 KGHSH and CDR2 LQKENI come from the germline V gene. V was trimmed by 5 bases and J by 7 bases, leaving 14 bases between them. The CDR3 sequence is 13 residues long. This chain's CDR3 is CASSFIAQDEAFF. The CDR3 DNA follows: TGTGCCAGCTCATTCATCGCGCAGGATGAAGCTTTCTTT.

The rearrangement links TRBV9 to TRBJ2-1; a weak D match, TRBD1 (6 bases). Trimming cost V 5 bases and J 2 bases, with 14 bases left between them. Germline V gene lookup returns CDR1 SGDLS and CDR2 YYNGEE. The CDR3 has 15 amino acids. The CDR3 here is CASSPSGHPYNEQFF. The CDR3 nucleotides are TGTGCCAGCAGTCCATCGGGACATCCCTACAATGAGCAGTTCTTC.

V is TRBV19 and J is TRBJ2-3; the D gene is possibly TRBD1 (7 bases). The CDR3 length is 14 residues. Germline V gene sequence: CDR1 LNHDA, CDR2 SQIVND (reference sequence). Trimming removed 7 bases at V and 5 bases at J, with 16 bases between. CDR3 in amino acids: CASKKEGAEDTQYF. Written as DNA, the CDR3 is TGTGCCAGTAAGAAGGAGGGGGCGGAAGATACGCAGTATTTT.

The chain recombines TRBV6-6 with TRBJ1-2; the D gene is possibly TRBD1 (6 bases). CDR3 length: 14 residues. Trimming removed 5 bases from V and 6 bases from J, with 16 bases in between. Germline V gives CDR1 MNHNY, CDR2 SVGAGI (reference sequence). CDR3 sequence: CASSSTGKRDGYTF. The CDR3 DNA sequence: TGTGCCAGCAGTAGCACAGGGAAGCGCGATGGCTACACCTTC.

In the case of this clonotype: No conserved phenylalanine or tryptophan is present at the end of the CDR3, so a read error is the likely explanation. It is unclear where the CDR3 begins or ends on the DNA, so no DNA is shown, and the CDR3 is as TCRdb lists it. The V and J genes are TRBV27 and TRBJ2-1; no DNA check was done on the table's D call, TRBD2. CDR1 and CDR2 from the germline V gene are MNHEY and SMNVEV (reference sequence). The CDR3 totals 13 residues, both ends included. CDR3 amino acids: CASSQTLAGERFL.

In this sample, this clonotype turned up many times. The chain carries TRBV20-1 and TRBJ2-7; no definite D call. Germline V CDR1 and CDR2: DFQATT, SNEGSKA (reference sequence). The CDR3 totals 15 residues. The germline V and J ends were trimmed by 0 bases and 0 bases, with 12 bases remaining between them. The CDR3 DNA reads as TGCAGTGCTAGAGATGTCCGGTTGAGCTCCTACGAGCAGTACTTC. Residues: CSARDVRLSSYEQYF.

The V call is TRBV4-1, the J call TRBJ2-7, with a possible D match to TRBD1 (5 bases). Germline V gene data show CDR1 as MGHRA and CDR2 as YSYEKL. The V and J ends lost 0 bases and 5 bases respectively, with 14 bases between them. There are 15 residues in the CDR3. CDR3: CASSQDKAGKNEQYF. The CDR3 DNA follows: TGCGCCAGCAGCCAAGATAAGGCAGGGAAGAACGAGCAGTACTTC.

For this clonotype: A much larger clone lies a single base off, so this may be a read error. No conserved phenylalanine or tryptophan is present at the end of the CDR3, so a read error is the likely explanation. The rearrangement uses TRBV7-9 and TRBJ2-1; D unresolved. With 1 base removed from V and 0 bases from J, the gap between germline ends came to 10 bases. The CDR3 loop spans 16 amino acids. Looked up from germline, CDR1 is SEHNR and CDR2 is FQNEAQ (reference sequence). For the CDR3, the DNA is TGTGCCAGCAGCTTAGTGAGACTGAGCTCCTACAATGAGCAGTTCCTC. Residues: CASSLVRLSSYNEQFL.

The table lists this clonotype with many counts. This chain joins TRBV29-1 and TRBJ1-1, with TRBD1 matching over 9 bases. The CDR3 is 12 amino acids. Germline V gives CDR1 SQVTM, CDR2 ANQGSEA. Germline trimming cut 4 bases from V and 3 bases from J; bases unmatched to any gene: 0. The CDR3 sequence is CSVGQGDTEAFF. The CDR3 DNA reads as TGCAGCGTTGGACAGGGGGACACTGAAGCTTTCTTT.

This clonotype was recorded at least ten times. The chain has TRBV20-1 and TRBJ2-2, with D hard to call. The CDR3 sequence is 12 residues long. CDR1 is DFQATT, CDR2 SNEGSKA, per germline (reference sequence). The V gene lost 7 bases and the J gene lost 1 base, with 7 bases spanning the gap. CDR3 region: CSGDQNTGELFF. CDR3 sequence (DNA): TGCAGTGGTGACCAGAACACCGGGGAGCTGTTTTTT.

About this clonotype: A much larger clone differs from this one at a single base, so this may be a read error. This sequence joins TRBV24-1 and TRBJ1-2; tentative D call: TRBD1 (5 bases). Germline V gene lookup returns CDR1 KGHDR and CDR2 SFDVKD. The CDR3 sequence is 13 residues long. The CDR3 protein is CATTSGTSDGYAF. CDR3 nucleotide sequence: TGTGCCACCACCTCCGGGACGTCTGATGGCTACGCCTTC.

This clonotype was found a few times. The gene calls are TRBV28 and TRBJ2-6; unclear D gene. V lost 6 bases, J lost 0 bases, and 15 bases lay in between. This CDR3 is 17 amino acids long. Germline V gene sequence: CDR1 MDHEN, CDR2 SYDVKM. The CDR3, as DNA: TGTGCCAGCAGCTCGGGCTCCTACCTCTCTGGGGCCAACGTCCTGACTTTC. Translating it yields CASSSGSYLSGANVLTF.

The V gene is TRBV2, the J gene TRBJ1-5; D unresolved. There are 15 residues in the CDR3. CDR1 and CDR2 (germline): SNHLY, FYNNEI. V lost 2 bases and J lost 9, with 17 bases in between. The CDR3 coding sequence is TGTGCCAGCAGTGAAAGTATGGGTCCCCGCGGGCCCCAGCATTTT. Its translation: CASSESMGPRGPQHF. Filled out from reference TRBV2 and TRBJ1-5, the complete variable domain reads EPEVTQTPSHQVTQMGQEVILRCVPISNHLYFYWYRQILGQKVEFLVSFYNNEISEKSEIFDDQFSVERPDGSNFTLKIRSTKLEDSAMYFCASSESMGPRGPQHFGDGTRLSIL.

This clonotype was picked up many times. This chain uses TRBV20-1 with TRBJ1-5, with D tentatively TRBD1 (5 bases). Per the germline V gene, CDR1 is DFQATT and CDR2 is SNEGSKA (reference sequence). The CDR3 spans 13 residues. Deletions cut 4 bases from V and 3 bases from J, with 10 bases between. As DNA, the CDR3 is TGCAGTGCTAAGCAGGGTCACAATCAGCCCCAGCATTTT. Translating it yields CSAKQGHNQPQHF.

This clonotype was counted at least ten times. This chain connects TRBV10-3 to TRBJ2-3, with no clear D. The V and J ends lost 1 base and 2 bases respectively, with 7 bases between them. Germline V gene sequence: CDR1 ENHRY, CDR2 SYGVKD. The CDR3 has 14 amino acids. CDR3 sequence (DNA): TGTGCCATCAGTGAGTTTGGACCCACAGATACGCAGTATTTT. Protein: CAISEFGPTDTQYF.

The rearrangement links TRBV7-9 to TRBJ1-4, with D perhaps TRBD1 (6 bases). The CDR3 consists of 15 residues. Trimming took 3 bases from V and 4 from J, leaving 12 bases between them. Germline V lookup: CDR1 SEHNR, CDR2 FQNEAQ (reference sequence). The CDR3 DNA is TGTGCCAGCAGCTTTGGACAGACAGATAATGAAAAACTGTTTTTT. Amino acid sequence: CASSFGQTDNEKLFF.

Points on this clonotype: In this CDR3 the conserved last residue, phenylalanine or tryptophan, is missing, so a read error is likely. V gene TRBV3-1 combines with J gene TRBJ2-1; TRBD2 is a possible D gene (6 bases). Per germline, CDR1 LGHDT and CDR2 YNNKEL (reference sequence). With 0 bases removed from V and 6 bases from J, the gap between germline ends came to 12 bases. The CDR3 extends over 15 amino acids. This chain's CDR3 is CASSQDPTSFNEQFS. The CDR3 DNA follows: TGTGCCAGCAGCCAAGATCCTACTAGCTTCAATGAGCAGTTCTCC.